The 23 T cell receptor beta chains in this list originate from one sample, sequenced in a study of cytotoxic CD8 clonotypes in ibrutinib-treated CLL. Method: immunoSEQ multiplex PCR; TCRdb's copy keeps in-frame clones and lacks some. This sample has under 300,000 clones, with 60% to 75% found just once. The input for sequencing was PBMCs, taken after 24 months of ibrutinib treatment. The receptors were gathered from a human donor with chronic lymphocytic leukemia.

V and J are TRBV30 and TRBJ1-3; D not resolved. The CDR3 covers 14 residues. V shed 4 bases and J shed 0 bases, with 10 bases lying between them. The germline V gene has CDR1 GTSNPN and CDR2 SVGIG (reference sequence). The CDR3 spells CAWNYAVSGNTIYF. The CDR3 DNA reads TGTGCCTGGAACTACGCCGTCTCTGGAAACACCATATATTTT.

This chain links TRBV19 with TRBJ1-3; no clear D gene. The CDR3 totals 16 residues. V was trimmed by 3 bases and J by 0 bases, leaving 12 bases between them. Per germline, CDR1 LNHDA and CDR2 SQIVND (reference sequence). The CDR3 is CASSILTGSSGNTIYF. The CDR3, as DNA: TGTGCCAGTAGTATTTTAACCGGGAGCTCTGGAAACACCATATATTTT.

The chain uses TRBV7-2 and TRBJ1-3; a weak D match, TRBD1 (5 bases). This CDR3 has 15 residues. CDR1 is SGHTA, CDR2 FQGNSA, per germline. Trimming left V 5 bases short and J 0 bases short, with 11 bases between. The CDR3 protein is CASSTQGDSGNTIYF. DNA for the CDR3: TGTGCCAGCAGCACCCAGGGAGACTCTGGAAACACCATATATTTT.

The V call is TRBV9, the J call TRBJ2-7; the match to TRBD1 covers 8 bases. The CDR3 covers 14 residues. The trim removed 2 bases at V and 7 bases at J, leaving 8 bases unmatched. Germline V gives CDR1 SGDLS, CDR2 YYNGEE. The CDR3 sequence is CASSVSDRAGEQYF. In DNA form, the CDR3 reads TGTGCCAGCAGCGTTTCGGACAGGGCTGGAGAGCAGTACTTC.

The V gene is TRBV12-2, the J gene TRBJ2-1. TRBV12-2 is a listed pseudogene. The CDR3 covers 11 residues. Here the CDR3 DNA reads TGTGCAAGTCGCAACTACAATGAGCAGTTCTTC. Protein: CASRNYNEQFF.

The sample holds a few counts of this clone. The CDR3 DNA reads TGTGCCAGTAGCTCCACAGGGGGCGGTCAGCCCCAGCATTTT. Its protein product is CASSSTGGGQPQHF. This chain uses TRBV19 with TRBJ1-5; 9 nucleotides line up with TRBD1. CDR1 LNHDA and CDR2 SQIVND come from the germline V gene (reference sequence). The CDR3 runs 14 residues. V was pared by 6 bases and J by 6 bases, with 6 bases of the junction left unmatched.

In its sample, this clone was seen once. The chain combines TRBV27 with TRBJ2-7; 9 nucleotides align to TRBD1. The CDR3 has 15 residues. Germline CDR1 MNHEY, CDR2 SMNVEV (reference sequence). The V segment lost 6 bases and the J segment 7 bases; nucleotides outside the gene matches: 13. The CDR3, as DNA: TGTGCCAGCAGGAACCGGACAGGGGTGAGAGGTGAGCAGTACTTC. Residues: CASRNRTGVRGEQYF.

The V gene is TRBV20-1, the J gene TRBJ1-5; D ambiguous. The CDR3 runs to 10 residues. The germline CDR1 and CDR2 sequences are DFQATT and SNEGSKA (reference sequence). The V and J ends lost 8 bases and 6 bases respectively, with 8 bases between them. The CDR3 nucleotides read TGCAGTTGCGGCAGTCAGCCCCAGCATTTT. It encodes CSCGSQPQHF.

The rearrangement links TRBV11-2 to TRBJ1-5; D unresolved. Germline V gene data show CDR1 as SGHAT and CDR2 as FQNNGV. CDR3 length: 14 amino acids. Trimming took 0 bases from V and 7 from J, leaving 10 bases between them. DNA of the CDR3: TGTGCCAGCAGCTTAGAAGGGTGGGGACAGCCCCAGCATTTT. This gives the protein CASSLEGWGQPQHF. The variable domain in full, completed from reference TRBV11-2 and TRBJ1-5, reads EAGVAQSPRYKIIEKRQSVAFWCNPISGHATLYWYQQILGQGPKLLIQFQNNGVVDDSQLPKDRFSAERLKGVDSTLKIQPAKLEDSAVYLCASSLEGWGQPQHFGDGTRLSIL.

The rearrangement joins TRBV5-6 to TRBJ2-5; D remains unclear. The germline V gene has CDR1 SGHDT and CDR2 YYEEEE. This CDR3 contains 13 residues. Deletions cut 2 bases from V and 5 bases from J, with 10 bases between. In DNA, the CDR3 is TGTGCCAGCAGCTTACGGAATTTCGAGACCCAGTACTTC. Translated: CASSLRNFETQYF.

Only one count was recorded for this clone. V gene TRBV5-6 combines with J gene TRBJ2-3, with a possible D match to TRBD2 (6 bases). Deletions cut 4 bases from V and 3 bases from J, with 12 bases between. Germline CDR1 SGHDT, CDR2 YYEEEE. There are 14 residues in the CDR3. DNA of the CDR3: TGTGCCAGCAGCCTGGCCGGAGGGACAGATACGCAGTATTTT. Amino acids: CASSLAGGTDTQYF.

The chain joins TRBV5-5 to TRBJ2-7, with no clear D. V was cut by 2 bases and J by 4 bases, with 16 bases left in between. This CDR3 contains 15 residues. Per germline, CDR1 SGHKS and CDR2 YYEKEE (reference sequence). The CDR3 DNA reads TGTGCCAGCAGCTTCCGGGCGGTAAGGGCTTACGAGCAGTACTTC. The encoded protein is CASSFRAVRAYEQYF.

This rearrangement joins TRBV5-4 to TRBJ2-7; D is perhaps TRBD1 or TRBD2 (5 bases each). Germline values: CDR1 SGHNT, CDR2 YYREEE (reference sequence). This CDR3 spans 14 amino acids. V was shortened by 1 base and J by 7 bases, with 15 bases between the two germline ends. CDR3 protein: CASSLPRPEGEQYF. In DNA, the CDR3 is TGTGCCAGCAGCTTGCCCAGGCCCGAGGGGGAGCAGTACTTC.

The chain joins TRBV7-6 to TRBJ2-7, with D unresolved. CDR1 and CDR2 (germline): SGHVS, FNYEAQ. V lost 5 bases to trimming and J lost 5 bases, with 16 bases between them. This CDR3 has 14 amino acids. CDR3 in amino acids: CASSAVGLRNEQYF. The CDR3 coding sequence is TGTGCCAGCAGCGCAGTAGGGTTGAGGAACGAGCAGTACTTC.

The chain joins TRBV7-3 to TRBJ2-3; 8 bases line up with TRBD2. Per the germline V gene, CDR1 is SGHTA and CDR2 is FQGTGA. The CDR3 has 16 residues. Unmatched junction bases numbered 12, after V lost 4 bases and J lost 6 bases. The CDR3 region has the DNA TGTGCCAGCAGCTCGACGAATAGCGGGGCTCAGGATACGCAGTATTTT. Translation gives CASSSTNSGAQDTQYF.

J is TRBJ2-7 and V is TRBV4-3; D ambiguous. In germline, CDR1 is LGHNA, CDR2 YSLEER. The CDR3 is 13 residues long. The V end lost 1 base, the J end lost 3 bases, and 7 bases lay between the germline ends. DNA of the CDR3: TGCGCCAGCAGCCAAGGGCAGAACTACGAGCAGTACTTC. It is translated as CASSQGQNYEQYF.

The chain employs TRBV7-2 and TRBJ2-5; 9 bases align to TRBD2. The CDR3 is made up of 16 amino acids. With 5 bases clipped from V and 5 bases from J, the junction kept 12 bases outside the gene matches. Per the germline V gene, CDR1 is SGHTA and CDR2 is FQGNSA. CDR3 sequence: CASSPPQRGVRETQYF. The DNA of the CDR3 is TGTGCCAGCAGCCCCCCCCAGCGGGGGGTTAGGGAGACCCAGTACTTC.

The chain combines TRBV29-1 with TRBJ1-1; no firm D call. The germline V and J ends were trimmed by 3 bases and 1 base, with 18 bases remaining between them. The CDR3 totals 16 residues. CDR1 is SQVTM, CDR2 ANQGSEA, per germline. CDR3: CSVDSAVLPQNTEAFF. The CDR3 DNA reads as TGCAGCGTTGATAGCGCAGTTTTGCCTCAGAACACTGAAGCTTTCTTT.

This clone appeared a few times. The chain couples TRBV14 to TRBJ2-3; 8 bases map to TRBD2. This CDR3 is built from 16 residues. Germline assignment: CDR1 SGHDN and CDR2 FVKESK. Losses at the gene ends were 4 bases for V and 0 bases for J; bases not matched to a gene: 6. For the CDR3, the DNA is TGTGCCAGCAGCCTCTTGGCGGGAGGTAGCACAGATACGCAGTATTTT. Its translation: CASSLLAGGSTDTQYF.

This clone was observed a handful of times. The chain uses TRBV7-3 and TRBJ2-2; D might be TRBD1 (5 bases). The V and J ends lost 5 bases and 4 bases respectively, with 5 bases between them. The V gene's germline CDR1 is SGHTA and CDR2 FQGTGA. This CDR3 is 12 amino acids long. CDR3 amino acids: CASSRGTGELFF. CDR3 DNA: TGTGCCAGCAGCAGGGGCACCGGGGAGCTGTTTTTT.

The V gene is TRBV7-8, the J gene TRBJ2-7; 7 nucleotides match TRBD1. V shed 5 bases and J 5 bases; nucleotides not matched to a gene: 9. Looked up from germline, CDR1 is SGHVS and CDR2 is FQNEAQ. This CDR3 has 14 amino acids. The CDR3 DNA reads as TGTGCCAGCAGCGTCGACAGGGTGAGGCACGAGCAGTACTTC. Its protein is CASSVDRVRHEQYF. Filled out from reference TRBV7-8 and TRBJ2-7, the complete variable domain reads GAGVSQSPRYKVAKRGQDVALRCDPISGHVSLFWYQQALGQGPEFLTYFQNEAQLDKSGLPSDRFFAERPEGSVSTLKIQRTQQEDSAVYLCASSVDRVRHEQYFGPGTRLTVT.

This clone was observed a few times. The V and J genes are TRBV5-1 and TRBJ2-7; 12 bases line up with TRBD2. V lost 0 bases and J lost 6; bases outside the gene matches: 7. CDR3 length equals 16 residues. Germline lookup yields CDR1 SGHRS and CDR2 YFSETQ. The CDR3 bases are TGCGCCAGCAGCTTGGCCGCGACTAGCGGGAGCAGCGAGCAGTACTTC. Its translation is CASSLAATSGSSEQYF.

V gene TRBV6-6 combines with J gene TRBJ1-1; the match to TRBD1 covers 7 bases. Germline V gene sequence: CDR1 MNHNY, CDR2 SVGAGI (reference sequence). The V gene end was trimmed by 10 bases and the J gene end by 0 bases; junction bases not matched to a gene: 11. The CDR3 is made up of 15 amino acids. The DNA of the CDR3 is TGTGCCACAGGGGGTTTCTATGGGATGAACACTGAAGCTTTCTTT. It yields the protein CATGGFYGMNTEAFF.